Included here is one TCR beta chain sequence, with context. Antigen specificity is unknown. This CDR3 spans 18 amino acids. V gave up 0 bases and J gave up 3 bases; unmatched junction bases: 13. CDR1 is LGHNA and CDR2 is YSLEER in the germline V gene. During its preparation, the TCRbeta library received unique molecular identifiers. TCRdb reprocessed the PCR reads via MiXCR and lists one record per CDR3 protein. The sample lists hundreds of thousands of distinct CDR3 sequences, 10% to 15% occurring once. The sample belongs to a study of T-cell reconstitution after alpha-beta-depleted transplantation in children. Study conclusions and caveats: In patients about two months after transplant, alpha-beta T cells reportedly arose from several hundred expanded graft clones.

Material: PBMCs, mostly from graft donor cells, obtained 360 days after TCRalphabeta/CD19-depleted stem cell transplant. This clonotype was obtained from a male patient between 10 and 17 years old who had a stem cell transplant for acute myeloid leukemia, so the T cells may come from the graft donor. The genes are TRBV4-3 and TRBJ2-7, with 8 bases aligning to TRBD2. The CDR3 protein is CASSQDQPVAGSSYEQYF. Here the CDR3 DNA reads TGCGCCAGCAGCCAAGACCAGCCCGTAGCGGGGTCGAGCTACGAGCAGTACTTC.